This passage covers 11 T cell receptor beta chains from one sample sequenced in a study of CD8 T cells in Susac syndrome (dated by TCRdb to the late 2010s). The library was generated by the immunoSEQ multiplex PCR assay. RNA was extracted with the RNeasy kit and roughly 0.45 to 1 ug was reverse transcribed using random hexamers. TCRdb reworked the public reads: Q25 trimming with fastp, MiXCR clone assembly, productive beta chains retained. Every distinct CDR3 protein forms one entry, paired with its most common genes and DNA. A total of about 130,000 distinct CDR3 sequences appear in this sample, under 95% of them only once. The ten largest clones add up to around 0.22% of the sample. Sequenced input: CD8+ T cells from PBMCs. The receptor set was obtained from a human donor with multiple sclerosis.

The chain has TRBV12-3 or TRBV12-4 and TRBJ2-3; 11 bases agree with TRBD2. The CDR3 consists of 16 residues. Trimming removed 6 bases from V and 2 bases from J; junction bases left unmatched: 7. The CDR3 spells CASSPGLAVLTDTQYF. In DNA form, the CDR3 reads TGTGCCAGCAGCCCGGGACTAGCGGTACTCACAGATACGCAGTATTTT.

The rearrangement links TRBV6-2 or TRBV6-3 to TRBJ1-4; D is ambiguous. From germline, CDR1 is MNHEY and CDR2 SVGEGT. Trimming cost V 4 bases and J 6 bases, with 18 bases left between them. This CDR3 has 16 residues. In nucleotides, the CDR3 is TGTGCCAGCAGTTGGAAGGACCCTGCGTGGGATGAAAAACTGTTTTTT. Translating it yields CASSWKDPAWDEKLFF.

V usage is TRBV27 and J usage is TRBJ2-4; 7 nucleotides match TRBD2. CDR3 size: 15 residues. Germline V CDR1 and CDR2: MNHEY, SMNVEV (reference sequence). Trimming at V came to 0 bases and at J to 7 bases, leaving 6 bases not matched to a gene. The CDR3 reads CASSLSAGKGNIQYF. The CDR3 bases are TGTGCCAGCAGTTTATCAGCGGGGAAGGGTAACATTCAGTACTTC.

The genes are TRBV2 and TRBJ2-5, with D maybe TRBD2 (5 bases). CDR1 is SNHLY and CDR2 is FYNNEI in the germline V gene. CDR3 length: 13 amino acids. V was cut by 6 bases and J by 0 bases, with 8 bases left in between. CDR3 in amino acids: CASRRAYQETQYF. The CDR3 coding sequence is TGTGCCAGCAGGCGGGCGTACCAAGAGACCCAGTACTTC.

This CDR3 is CASSHQREPGELFF. The CDR3 coding sequence is TGTGCCAGCAGCCACCAGCGGGAGCCCGGGGAGCTGTTTTTT. This chain joins TRBV3-1 and TRBJ2-2; 8 nucleotides agree with TRBD2. Germline V gives CDR1 LGHDT, CDR2 YNNKEL (reference sequence). This CDR3 region has 14 residues. V lost 3 bases, J lost 6 bases, and 3 bases stayed unmatched.

The gene calls are TRBV4-1 and TRBJ2-7; TRBD2 matches 8 bases. With V trimmed by 4 bases and J by 4 bases, 6 bases remained unmatched. This CDR3 is 14 amino acids long. Germline CDR1 and CDR2: MGHRA and YSYEKL. CDR3 nucleotides: TGCGCCAGCAGCCTCACGGGAGGGCCTTACGAGCAGTACTTC. Translated: CASSLTGGPYEQYF.

The J gene is TRBJ2-2, the V gene TRBV5-6; 7 bases line up with TRBD1. The CDR3 consists of 16 residues. V dropped 2 bases and J dropped 5; count of bases not matched to a gene: 9. Germline CDR1 reads SGHDT; CDR2 reads YYEEEE. CDR3 in amino acids: CASSFSQGILTGELFF. For the CDR3, the DNA is TGTGCCAGCAGCTTCTCACAGGGGATCTTGACCGGGGAGCTGTTTTTT.

The chain joins TRBV27 to TRBJ2-7, with TRBD1 matching 11 bases. V gave up 8 bases and J gave up 0 bases; unmatched junction bases: 3. This CDR3 is built from 14 residues. Germline V gene sequence: CDR1 MNHEY, CDR2 SMNVEV (reference sequence). The CDR3 sequence is CASYGTGGSYEQYF. The CDR3 nucleotides are TGTGCCAGCTACGGGACAGGGGGCTCCTACGAGCAGTACTTC.

This chain joins TRBV6-1 and TRBJ1-1; no clear D gene. Trimming pared 4 bases from V and 0 bases from J, leaving 9 bases between. Germline CDR1 and CDR2: MNHNS and SASEGT. This CDR3 region has 14 residues. CDR3 sequence (DNA): TGTGCCAGCAGTGTGGTCAGCATGAACACTGAAGCTTTCTTT. Translating gives CASSVVSMNTEAFF.

V and J are TRBV6-2 or TRBV6-3 and TRBJ2-7; D is unresolved. The V end lost 5 bases, the J end lost 5 bases, and 7 bases lay between the germline ends. Germline CDR1 MNHEY, CDR2 SVGEGT. CDR3 length equals 11 residues. This chain's CDR3 is CASSTSDEQYF. In DNA, the CDR3 is TGTGCCAGCAGTACGAGCGACGAGCAGTACTTC.

The CDR3 region is CASRGGVTQYF. For the CDR3, the DNA is TGTGCCAGTAGAGGGGGGGTTACGCAGTATTTT. V is TRBV19 and J is TRBJ2-3; possibly TRBD2 for D (7 bases). Trimming removed 6 bases from V and 8 bases from J, with 9 bases in between. This CDR3 has 11 amino acids. In germline, CDR1 is LNHDA, CDR2 SQIVND (reference sequence).